This T cell receptor beta chain was recorded in a study of PD-L1 blockade in urothelial cancer. Time point described: pretreatment peripheral blood. Regarding this clone: Its antigen is currently unknown.

Regarding the study as a whole: Clonality of blood TCR below the median before treatment predicted better survival.

Using immunoSEQ multiplex PCR, the repertoire was profiled, and TCRdb retains in-frame clones only, with some absent. The sample comprises more than 15,000 clones, over 75% of which are singletons, and roughly 13% rests with the top ten. The CDR3 spans 12 residues. Germline lookup yields CDR1 SQVTM and CDR2 ANQGSEA. Trimming pared 0 bases from V and 6 bases from J, leaving 8 bases between. The sequence derives from an older man with urothelial cancer. The chain uses TRBV29-1 and TRBJ1-1; D not resolved. The sample was PBMCs, taken around atezolizumab (anti-PD-L1) treatment. The CDR3 nucleotides are TGCAGCGTTGAAGAGTTGAGGGCTGAAGCTTTCTTT. Amino acids: CSVEELRAEAFF.